This T cell receptor beta chain appears in the sequencing data of a study of blood T cell repertoires in COVID-19. Overall study: PBMCs, B-cell-depleted T cells, or T cells were the source of the cDNA or gDNA that made up the material.

V was pared by 3 bases and J by 5 bases, with 8 bases of the junction left unmatched. Germline V gives CDR1 LGHDT, CDR2 YNNKEL (reference sequence). This CDR3 is built from 15 residues. Original processing notes: Scientists estimated how many nucleated cells there were by amplifying reference gene primers. Clones were read by immunoSEQ multiplex PCR, and TCRdb kept only the in-frame ones, dropping some. Clone size and V and J calls were adopted from that table, with D and trimming inferred from the DNA. Of approximately 220,000 clones in the sample, about 87% were seen once. The chain combines TRBV3-1 (or the pseudogene TRBV3-2) with TRBJ2-5; 8 nucleotides align to TRBD2. The sequence derives from a woman aged 30 to 39 who had recovered from COVID-19. Sample: PBMCs or T cells enriched from blood (not recorded which). CDR3 sequence: CASSHPGLETETQYF. In nucleotides, the CDR3 is TGTGCCAGCAGCCACCCGGGACTAGAGACCGAGACCCAGTACTTC.